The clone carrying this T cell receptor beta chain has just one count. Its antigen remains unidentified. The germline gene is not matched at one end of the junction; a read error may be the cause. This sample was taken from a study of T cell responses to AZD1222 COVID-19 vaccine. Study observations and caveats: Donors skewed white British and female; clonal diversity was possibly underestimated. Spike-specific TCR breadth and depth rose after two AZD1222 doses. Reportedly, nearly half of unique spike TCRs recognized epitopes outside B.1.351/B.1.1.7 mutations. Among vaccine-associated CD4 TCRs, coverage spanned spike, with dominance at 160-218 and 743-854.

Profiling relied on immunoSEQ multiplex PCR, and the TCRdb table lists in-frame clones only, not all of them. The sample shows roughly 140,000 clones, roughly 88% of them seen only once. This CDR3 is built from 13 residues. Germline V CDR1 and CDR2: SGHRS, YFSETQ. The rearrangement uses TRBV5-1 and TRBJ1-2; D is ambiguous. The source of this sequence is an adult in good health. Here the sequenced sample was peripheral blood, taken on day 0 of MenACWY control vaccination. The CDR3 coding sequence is TGCGCCAGCAGTGTACAGACTAAATATGGCTACACCTTC. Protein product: CASSVQTKYGYTF.